This TCR beta chain was observed in a study of shared clonotypes between healthy human individuals. Genomic DNA per cell subset filled all wells of several immunoSEQ plates. Per the original methods: In the immunoSEQ data, sequences were junction-only and lacked quality scores, so filtering differed. Some clones are missing from TCRdb's copy, which holds only in-frame ones; the method was immunoSEQ multiplex PCR. V and J calls and clone size come straight from that table; D and trimming were deduced from the DNA. The sample has over a million clones, approximately 97% seen once; the top ten hold over 1%. The V end was cut by 3 bases, the J end by 5 bases, with 10 bases between. The CDR3 is made up of 12 amino acids. Germline V CDR1 and CDR2: SQVTM, ANQGSEA. General observations from the study: Naive subsets, compared against memory subsets, generally had larger estimated richness values.

From CD4+ cells came CD45RA+ naive and CD45RA-negative memory subsets. About this clone itself: Its antigen is still unknown.

The genes are TRBV29-1 and TRBJ1-1; tentative D call: TRBD1 (5 bases). Sequencing used naive CD4+ T cells sorted from blood. The subset denotes: CD45RA+ positively selected. The receptor comes from a man aged 25 to 40 in good health. CDR3 sequence reads: CSVDRVYTEAFF. The CDR3 coding sequence is TGCAGCGTTGACAGGGTCTATACTGAAGCTTTCTTT. Using reference TRBV29-1 and TRBJ1-1 for the parts outside the CDR3, the full variable domain is SAVISQKPSRDICQRGTSLTIQCQVDSQVTMMFWYRQQPGQSLTLIATANQGSEATYESGFVIDKFPISRPNLTFSTLTVSNMSPEDSSIYLCSVDRVYTEAFFGQGTRLTVV.